Below, 10 T cell receptor beta chains from the same sample are listed, as sequenced in a study of blood T cell repertoires in COVID-19. Libraries were prepared by immunoSEQ multiplex PCR; TCRdb keeps only in-frame clonotypes and omits some of them. Of about 68,000 clones listed, roughly 87% were seen once; the top ten hold roughly 8.8%. The sample consisted of peripheral blood. These receptor sequences come from a man aged 45-65 years with active COVID-19.

This clone was seen only once. V gene TRBV5-4 combines with J gene TRBJ2-5; TRBD2 aligns across 15 bases. This CDR3 is 15 amino acids long. V dropped 3 bases and J dropped 4; count of bases not matched to a gene: 1. Germline CDR1 reads SGHNT; CDR2 reads YYREEE (reference sequence). CDR3 DNA: TGTGCCAGCAGCTCGGGACTAGCGGGGGGAGAGACCCAGTACTTC. It yields the protein CASSSGLAGGETQYF.

V and J are TRBV24-1 and TRBJ1-3; 9 nucleotides match TRBD1. V lost 4 bases, J lost 0 bases, and 6 bases stayed unmatched. The CDR3 covers 17 residues. Germline loops: CDR1 KGHDR, CDR2 SFDVKD. CDR3 residues: CATSDRDRVSSGNTIYF. The DNA for the CDR3 is TGTGCCACCAGTGACCGGGACAGGGTGAGCTCTGGAAACACCATATATTTT.

J is TRBJ1-4 and V is TRBV4-1; 7 nucleotides align to TRBD1. This CDR3 comprises 15 residues. Germline CDR1 is MGHRA and CDR2 is YSYEKL. V trimming: 2 bases; J trimming: 10 bases; junction bases outside the gene matches: 10. CDR3 sequence: CASSQMGTASGKLFF. DNA for the CDR3: TGCGCCAGCAGCCAAATGGGGACAGCCTCTGGAAAACTGTTTTTT.

The chain combines TRBV18 with TRBJ2-5, with D uncertain. The germline V gene has CDR1 KGHSH and CDR2 LQKENI. With 5 bases removed from V and 2 bases from J, the gap between germline ends came to 9 bases. This CDR3 is 13 amino acids long. The CDR3 DNA is TGTGCCAGCTCAAACACAGCTCAAGAGACCCAGTACTTC. This sequence encodes CASSNTAQETQYF.

This sequence joins TRBV4-3 and TRBJ2-2, with TRBD1 as a possible D gene (6 bases). The V gene lost 0 bases and the J gene lost 6 bases, with 17 bases spanning the gap. Germline V gene lookup returns CDR1 LGHNA and CDR2 YSLEER. The CDR3 runs to 17 residues. CDR3 in DNA: TGCGCCAGCAGCCAAGAGTGGGCACAGGGTTTGGCCGGGGAGCTGTTTTTT. This codes for CASSQEWAQGLAGELFF.

The rearrangement links TRBV6-2 or TRBV6-3 to TRBJ2-3, with a possible D match to TRBD2 (7 bases). V lost 2 bases to trimming and J lost 4 bases, with 13 bases between them. CDR1 is MNHEY and CDR2 is SVGEGT in the germline V gene. The CDR3 consists of 15 residues. The CDR3 sequence: CASSYRGGLADTQYF. The DNA of the CDR3 is TGTGCCAGCAGTTACAGGGGGGGGTTGGCAGATACGCAGTATTTT.

The CDR3 bases are TGTGCCAGCAGCTTAGATGGGGGGGGTACAGATACGCAGTATTTT. Its translation is CASSLDGGGTDTQYF. This sequence joins TRBV11-2 and TRBJ2-3; 7 bases agree with TRBD2. The CDR3 covers 15 residues. Trimming took 0 bases from V and 3 from J; bases not matched to a gene: 3. Germline CDR1 is SGHAT and CDR2 is FQNNGV.

The chain carries TRBV7-9 and TRBJ2-5, with 9 positions matching TRBD1. This CDR3 contains 15 residues. After removal of 5 bases from V and 5 bases from J, the junction contained 9 bases not matched to a gene. Germline V gene data show CDR1 as SEHNR and CDR2 as FQNEAQ (reference sequence). The CDR3 sequence is CASSVGNRGPETQYF. The CDR3 region has the DNA TGTGCCAGCAGCGTAGGAAACAGGGGGCCGGAGACCCAGTACTTC. Filled out from reference TRBV7-9 and TRBJ2-5, the complete variable domain reads DTGVSQNPRHKITKRGQNVTFRCDPISEHNRLYWYRQTLGQGPEFLTYFQNEAQLEKSRLLSDRFSAERPKGSFSTLEIQRTEQGDSAMYLCASSVGNRGPETQYFGPGTRLLVL.

By share, this clone ranks as medium-sized. The V call is TRBV11-2, the J call TRBJ2-3; TRBD2 might be the D (6 bases). The germline gives CDR1 SGHAT, CDR2 FQNNGV. The CDR3 has 15 amino acids. Trimming shortened V by 4 bases and J by 2 bases, and 13 bases separated the two germline ends. The CDR3 region has the DNA TGTGCCAGCAGCTCCCGACTAGGACCCACAGATACGCAGTATTTT. Its protein is CASSSRLGPTDTQYF.

The chain is built from TRBV25-1 and TRBJ1-1; D is ambiguous. Trimming left V 1 base short and J 0 bases short, with 9 bases between. Germline CDR1 is MGHDK and CDR2 is SYGVNS. The CDR3 consists of 15 residues. The CDR3 loop is CASSELASMNTEAFF. The CDR3 nucleotides read TGTGCCAGCAGTGAATTGGCTAGTATGAACACTGAAGCTTTCTTT.